Listed here are 19 T cell receptor beta chains from one sample, sequenced in a study of OX40 agonist ivuxolimab in advanced cancers. The library was prepared using the immunoSEQ multiplex PCR assay. Drawn from immuneACCESS, this table holds only the in-frame rearrangements with V and J called that TCRdb kept. Clones are partly lost; checked studies trace under half to an unresolved V gene and leave the rest unexplained. The sample contains about 68,000 clones, around 80% of them found a single time. About 1.6% of the sample is held by the ten biggest clonotypes. Sequencing was performed on CD4+ or CD8+ T cells sorted from blood, taken in a trial of the OX40 agonist ivuxolimab. The origin of the receptors is an adult with an advanced solid tumor such as melanoma, head and neck, liver or kidney cancer.

The chain uses TRBV7-2 and TRBJ1-2; perhaps TRBD1 as D (5 bases). The CDR3 has 14 amino acids. The V gene lost 4 bases and the J gene lost 1 base, with 10 bases spanning the gap. Germline CDR1 is SGHTA and CDR2 is FQGNSA. The CDR3 protein is CASSSPGGNYGYTF. CDR3 nucleotide sequence: TGTGCCAGCAGCTCCCCCGGGGGTAACTATGGCTACACCTTC. Full variable domain (outside the CDR3, taken from reference TRBV7-2 and TRBJ1-2): GAGVSQSPSNKVTEKGKDVELRCDPISGHTALYWYRQSLGQGLEFLIYFQGNSAPDKSGLPSDRFSAERTGGSVSTLTIQRTQQEDSAVYLCASSSPGGNYGYTFGSGTRLTVV.

The chain is built from TRBV19 and TRBJ2-5, with 8 nucleotides matching TRBD2. The CDR3 is 14 residues long. The V and J ends lost 9 bases and 5 bases, in that order; junction bases with no gene match: 11. Looked up from germline, CDR1 is LNHDA and CDR2 is SQIVND (reference sequence). The CDR3: CASGGGSTAETQYF. CDR3 nucleotide sequence: TGTGCCAGCGGGGGGGGGTCGACCGCGGAGACCCAGTACTTC.

The rearrangement links TRBV6-1 to TRBJ2-1; TRBD2 agrees at 12 bases. The ends lost 4 bases at V and 8 bases at J; junction bases unmatched: 12. Germline V lookup: CDR1 MNHNS, CDR2 SASEGT. The CDR3 covers 17 residues. The CDR3 region is CASSAQSSGRAAHEQFF. CDR3 DNA sequence: TGTGCCAGCAGTGCCCAATCTAGCGGGAGGGCCGCGCATGAGCAGTTCTTC.

This clone occurred a few times. The V gene is TRBV2, the J gene TRBJ2-1, with 7 positions matching TRBD1. The CDR3 extends over 13 amino acids. CDR1 and CDR2 (germline): SNHLY, FYNNEI. The CDR3 here is CVTVRDSYNEQFF. The DNA of the CDR3 is TGTGTCACAGTCCGGGACAGCTACAATGAGCAGTTCTTC.

This clone has only a few counts. The V call is TRBV5-1, the J call TRBJ2-2; D call uncertain. The CDR3 contains 13 residues. Germline-derived CDR1 and CDR2 are SGHRS and YFSETQ. V was clipped by 0 bases and J by 3 bases, with 3 bases between them. The CDR3, as DNA: TGCGCCAGCAGCTTGGGTTACACCGGGGAGCTGTTTTTT. Its protein product is CASSLGYTGELFF.

The rearrangement uses TRBV4-1 and TRBJ1-1, with 8 bases matching TRBD1. The ends lost 1 base at V and 5 bases at J; junction bases unmatched: 9. CDR3 size: 16 residues. Germline V gene sequence: CDR1 MGHRA, CDR2 YSYEKL. CDR3 in DNA: TGCGCCAGCAGCCAAGGAAACGCCAGGGGGCATACTGAAGCTTTCTTT. Amino acids: CASSQGNARGHTEAFF.

V and J are TRBV6-7 and TRBJ2-7, with 8 bases fitting TRBD2. Being an ORF, TRBV6-7 has a function that is uncertain. The V and J ends lost 4 bases and 2 bases, in that order; junction bases with no gene match: 10. The CDR3 covers 16 residues. The CDR3 nucleotides are TGTGCCAGCAGTTTGACACAAGCGGGGGCGGCCTACGAGCAGTACTTC. The encoded protein is CASSLTQAGAAYEQYF.

CDR3 amino acids: CAIHGNYGYTF. In DNA, the CDR3 is TGTGCCATCCACGGTAACTATGGCTACACCTTC. The chain couples TRBV28 to TRBJ1-2; D is unclear. Germline lookup yields CDR1 MDHEN and CDR2 SYDVKM. The CDR3 runs 11 residues. Trimming removed 10 bases at V and 1 base at J, with 7 bases between.

The chain employs TRBV28 and TRBJ1-1; D is perhaps TRBD1 (5 bases). Germline V gene data show CDR1 as MDHEN and CDR2 as SYDVKM. The V and J ends lost 4 bases and 5 bases respectively, with 14 bases between them. This CDR3 spans 14 amino acids. The CDR3 loop reads CASSSPGSRTEAFF. The CDR3 DNA follows: TGTGCCAGCAGTTCCCCAGGGTCGCGGACTGAAGCTTTCTTT.

The gene calls are TRBV10-3 and TRBJ2-2; TRBD2 matches 7 bases. V dropped 9 bases and J dropped 9; count of bases not matched to a gene: 7. Germline CDR1 ENHRY, CDR2 SYGVKD. This CDR3 comprises 12 residues. The CDR3, as DNA: TGTGCCATTGGGAGCGGGGAGCGGGAGCTGTTTTTT. Residues: CAIGSGERELFF.

This chain uses TRBV11-1 with TRBJ1-1; possibly TRBD1 for D (5 bases). CDR3 size: 15 residues. Germline CDR1 SGHAT, CDR2 FQDESV (reference sequence). V shed 5 bases and J shed 1 base, with 14 bases lying between them. The CDR3 DNA reads TGTGCCAGCAGCGTAACAGGTAGGAGGAACACTGAAGCTTTCTTT. The encoded protein is CASSVTGRRNTEAFF.

V usage is TRBV11-3 and J usage is TRBJ2-7; D is perhaps TRBD1 or TRBD2 (5 bases each). The V and J ends lost 5 bases and 4 bases respectively, with 12 bases between them. Germline V lookup: CDR1 SGHNT, CDR2 YENEEA. This CDR3 region has 13 residues. The CDR3 nucleotides read TGTGCCAGCAGCCCGGGACCACAATACGAGCAGTACTTC. Protein: CASSPGPQYEQYF.

The CDR3 region is CASSLRVTQETQYF. For the CDR3, the DNA is TGCGCCAGCAGCTTGCGGGTAACCCAAGAGACCCAGTACTTC. The rearrangement uses TRBV5-1 and TRBJ2-5; D gene ambiguous. V was clipped by 1 base and J by 1 base, with 8 bases between them. The CDR3 has 14 amino acids. Germline lookup yields CDR1 SGHRS and CDR2 YFSETQ.

V usage is TRBV5-1 and J usage is TRBJ2-1; either TRBD1 or TRBD2 may supply D (5 bases each). The CDR3 totals 14 residues. With 5 bases removed from V and 0 bases from J, the gap between germline ends came to 9 bases. Looked up from germline, CDR1 is SGHRS and CDR2 is YFSETQ. CDR3 protein: CASSTGTSYNEQFF. The CDR3 bases are TGCGCCAGCAGTACCGGGACCTCCTACAATGAGCAGTTCTTC.

The chain recombines TRBV5-5 with TRBJ1-5; D unresolved. Germline CDR1 SGHKS, CDR2 YYEKEE (reference sequence). Trimming removed 5 bases from V and 1 base from J, with 10 bases in between. The CDR3 is 14 amino acids. The CDR3 region is CASRKDTSNQPQHF. In DNA form, the CDR3 reads TGTGCCAGCAGGAAAGACACGAGCAATCAGCCCCAGCATTTT.

The J gene is TRBJ2-5, the V gene TRBV6-5, with 8 bases lining up with TRBD1. Per germline, CDR1 MNHEY and CDR2 SVGAGI. With 6 bases clipped from V and 5 bases from J, the junction kept 5 bases outside the gene matches. The CDR3 has 13 residues. CDR3 nucleotides: TGTGCCAGCAGGCCGAACAGGGGGGAGACCCAGTACTTC. Translated: CASRPNRGETQYF.

V is TRBV2 and J is TRBJ1-5; the D gene is possibly TRBD1 (5 bases). Germline CDR1 and CDR2: SNHLY and FYNNEI. Trimming stripped 6 bases from V and 0 bases from J, with 21 bases between. This CDR3 contains 18 residues. The CDR3 spells CASRPDMGWENSNQPQHF. The CDR3 nucleotides are TGTGCCAGCAGACCGGACATGGGGTGGGAAAATAGCAATCAGCCCCAGCATTTT.

The V gene is TRBV10-3, the J gene TRBJ2-1; D is ambiguous. The CDR3 runs to 16 residues. The ends were cut back, 4 bases at V and 1 base at J, with 14 bases in the middle. Germline loops: CDR1 ENHRY, CDR2 SYGVKD. CDR3 DNA sequence: TGTGCCATCAGTGGGAGCTCCGTCCTGTCCTACAATGAGCAGTTCTTC. This gives the protein CAISGSSVLSYNEQFF.

The chain links TRBV15 to TRBJ2-1; tentative D call: TRBD2 (5 bases). Germline V lookup: CDR1 LNHNV, CDR2 YYDKDF (reference sequence). V was clipped by 1 base and J by 10 bases, with 5 bases between them. The CDR3 consists of 11 residues. Here the CDR3 reads CATSRGGEQFF. The CDR3 DNA reads TGTGCCACCAGCAGAGGCGGGGAGCAGTTCTTC. The whole variable domain, remainder taken from reference TRBV15 and TRBJ2-1, is DAMVIQNPRYQVTQFGKPVTLSCSQTLNHNVMYWYQQKSSQAPKLLFHYYDKDFNNEADTPDNFQSRRPNTSFCFLDIRSPGLGDTAMYLCATSRGGEQFFGPGTRLTVL.